This TCR beta chain emerged from a study of identifying expanded T cells in peripheral blood. Trimming shortened V by 0 bases and J by 2 bases, and 16 bases separated the two germline ends. From germline, CDR1 is GTSNPN and CDR2 SVGIG (reference sequence). The CDR3 sequence is 16 residues long. Measured with immunoSEQ multiplex PCR; TCRdb has only the in-frame clones, and not every one. The sample includes around 120,000 clones, approximately 88% seen only once; the top ten take 3.3%. Source material: blood. V is TRBV30 and J is TRBJ1-2, with a possible D match to TRBD1 (6 bases). The TCR sequence derives from a person between 18 and 75 years old in good health. The DNA of the CDR3 is TGTGCCTGGAGTGTAGCTTGGGACACTGTAAACTATGGCTACACCTTC. Translating it yields CAWSVAWDTVNYGYTF.